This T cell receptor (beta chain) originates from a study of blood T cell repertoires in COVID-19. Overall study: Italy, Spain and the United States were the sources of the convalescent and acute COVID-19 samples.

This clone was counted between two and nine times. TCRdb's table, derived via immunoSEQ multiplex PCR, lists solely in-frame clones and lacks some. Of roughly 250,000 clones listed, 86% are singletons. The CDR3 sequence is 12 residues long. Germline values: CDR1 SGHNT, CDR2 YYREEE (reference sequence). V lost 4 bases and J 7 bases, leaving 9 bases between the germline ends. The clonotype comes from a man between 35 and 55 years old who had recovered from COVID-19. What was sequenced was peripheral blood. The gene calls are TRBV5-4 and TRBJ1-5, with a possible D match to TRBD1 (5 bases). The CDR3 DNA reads TGTGCCAGCAGCCCCTGGGGCCAGCCCCAGCATTTT. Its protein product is CASSPWGQPQHF.